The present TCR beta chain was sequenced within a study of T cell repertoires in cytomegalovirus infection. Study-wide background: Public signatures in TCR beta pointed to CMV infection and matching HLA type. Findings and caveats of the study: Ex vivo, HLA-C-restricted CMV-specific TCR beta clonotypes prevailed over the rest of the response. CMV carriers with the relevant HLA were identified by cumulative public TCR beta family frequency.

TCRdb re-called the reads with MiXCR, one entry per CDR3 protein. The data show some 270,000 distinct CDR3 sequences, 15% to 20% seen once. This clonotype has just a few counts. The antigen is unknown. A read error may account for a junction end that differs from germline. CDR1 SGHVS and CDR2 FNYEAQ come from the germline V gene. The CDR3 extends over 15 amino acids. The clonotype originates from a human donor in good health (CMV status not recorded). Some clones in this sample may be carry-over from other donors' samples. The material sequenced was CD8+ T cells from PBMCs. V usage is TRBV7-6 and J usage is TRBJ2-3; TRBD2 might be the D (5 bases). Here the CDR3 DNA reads TGTGCCAGCAGCCTAGCAGAGTACCGGGAAGATACGCAGTATTTT. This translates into CASSLAEYREDTQYF.